This T cell receptor (beta chain) was sequenced in a study of cytomegalovirus exposure and HLA in healthy donors. PCR employed 60 Vbeta and 13 Jbeta primers. In the authors' methods: An analysis that came later counted 80 million or so unique TCR beta chains, about 10 million shared. Using immunoSEQ multiplex PCR, the repertoire was profiled, and TCRdb retains in-frame clones only, with some absent. V, J and clone size derive from that table, while D and trimming were established from the DNA sequence. There are around 190,000 clones in the sample; 65% to 90% occur only once, and approximately 2.4% lies in the top ten. Regarding the study as a whole: A later analysis showed HLA-associated TCR beta chains outstripping equally common others in clonal expansion. Within an earlier analysis, most TCR beta V segments proved productive either about 90% or about 30% of the time.

Healthy bone marrow donors made up the donors. Worth noting for this clone: Its antigen remains unidentified.

The TCR comes from a woman in her 50s in good health and CMV-seronegative. Sequencing input: PBMCs.

CDR3 residues: CASSGDRLNQPQHF. CDR3 coding DNA: TGTGCCAGCAGTGGGGACAGGTTAAATCAGCCCCAGCATTTT. The genes are TRBV28 and TRBJ1-5; TRBD1 agrees at 8 bases. Losses at the gene ends were 5 bases for V and 4 bases for J; bases not matched to a gene: 4. The CDR3 spans 14 residues. Germline-derived CDR1 and CDR2 are MDHEN and SYDVKM. Full variable domain (outside the CDR3, taken from reference TRBV28 and TRBJ1-5): DVKVTQSSRYLVKRTGEKVFLECVQDMDHENMFWYRQDPGLGLRLIYFSYDVKMKEKGDIPEGYSVSREKKERFSLILESASTNQTSMYLCASSGDRLNQPQHFGDGTRLSIL.